These T cell receptor beta chains were read from a single sample in a study of blood T cell repertoires in COVID-19. The repertoire was sequenced with immunoSEQ multiplex PCR; TCRdb's copy has only in-frame clones and lacks some. Here the sample spans tens of thousands of clones, 89% being singletons. The specimen sequenced was peripheral blood. The receptor source for this set is a man aged 55 to 70 with active COVID-19. CDR3s leave out the opening cysteine and the closing phenylalanine or tryptophan.

J gene: TRBJ2-1
V gene: TRBV7-2
CDR3 protein: ASSERAGYYNEQF

J gene: TRBJ2-7
V gene: TRBV28
CDR3 protein: ASNQQGGRSYEQY

J gene: TRBJ2-7
V gene: TRBV6-2/TRBV6-3
CDR3 protein: ASGRGSYEQY

J gene: TRBJ1-2
V gene: TRBV21-1
CDR3 protein: ASSKSQGQSEFRAGYGYT

J gene: TRBJ1-1
V gene: TRBV9
CDR3 protein: ASSASTGQGSEAF

J gene: TRBJ2-4
V gene: TRBV28
CDR3 protein: ASSFPGVGKNIQY

J gene: TRBJ1-2
V gene: TRBV11-2
CDR3 protein: ASSEKGQNYGYT

J gene: TRBJ2-1
V gene: TRBV6-4
CDR3 protein: ASSDRALAGSSLSSYNEQF

J gene: TRBJ2-3
V gene: TRBV6-6
CDR3 protein: ASSPSVSGGSTDTQY

J gene: TRBJ1-2
V gene: TRBV6-5
CDR3 protein: ASRLRQASYLPVT

J gene: TRBJ1-4
V gene: TRBV7-2
CDR3 protein: ASSPPAGEFREKLF

J gene: TRBJ1-2
V gene: TRBV28
CDR3 protein: ASSEPPNYGYT

J gene: TRBJ2-2
V gene: TRBV5-5
CDR3 protein: ASSPRTSGSTGELF

J gene: TRBJ2-1
V gene: TRBV5-5
CDR3 protein: ASSSAPQTGGRNEQF

J gene: TRBJ1-6
V gene: TRBV3-1/TRBV3-2
CDR3 protein: ASSQVRGRSPLH